The 29 T cell receptor beta chains below all came from one sample that was sequenced in a study of cytomegalovirus exposure and HLA in healthy donors listed by TCRdb under 2017. Library preparation was by the immunoSEQ multiplex PCR assay. The multiplex PCR relied on a mix of 60 forward primers for TCR Vbeta segments and 13 reverse primers for TCR Jbeta segments. Imported from immuneACCESS, the table was reduced by TCRdb to in-frame sequences with V and J called. These copies leave out some clones; in studies compared against another copy, an unresolved V gene accounts for under half, and the cause of the remainder is not known. The sample table holds tens of thousands of clones. The ten top clones hold approximately 1.6% of the sample. The sequenced sample was PBMCs. These receptors came from an older woman in good health and CMV-seronegative.

In DNA form, the CDR3 reads TGTGCCAGCAGCGCCCGCCTGGAGGGACTAGCGGGTACCAATGAGCAGTTCTTC. Amino acid sequence: CASSARLEGLAGTNEQFF. This sequence joins TRBV7-2 and TRBJ2-1, with TRBD2 identical over 12 bases. Per germline, CDR1 SGHTA and CDR2 FQGNSA. The CDR3 covers 18 residues. The ends lost 5 bases at V and 6 bases at J; junction bases unmatched: 14.

The chain carries TRBV30 and TRBJ2-7; 7 nucleotides align to TRBD1. The length of the CDR3 is 15 residues. Germline values: CDR1 GTSNPN, CDR2 SVGIG (reference sequence). V shed 2 bases, J shed 0 bases, and the junction held 7 bases outside the gene matches. The CDR3: CAWSPPDRASYEQYF. CDR3 in DNA: TGTGCCTGGAGTCCCCCCGACAGGGCCTCCTACGAGCAGTACTTC.

J is TRBJ2-5 and V is TRBV9; 10 nucleotides match TRBD2. The CDR3 runs to 14 residues. CDR1 is SGDLS, CDR2 YYNGEE, per germline. The trim removed 3 bases at V and 4 bases at J, leaving 3 bases unmatched. The DNA of the CDR3 is TGTGCCAGCAGCGCGCGACTAGCGGGAGAGACCCAGTACTTC. Amino acids: CASSARLAGETQYF. Based on the CDR3 plus reference TRBV9 and TRBJ2-5, the full variable domain is DSGVTQTPKHLITATGQRVTLRCSPRSGDLSVYWYQQSLDQGLQFLIQYYNGEERAKGNILERFSAQQFPDLHSELNLSSLELGDSALYFCASSARLAGETQYFGPGTRLLVL.

The V call is TRBV28, the J call TRBJ1-4, with unresolved D. The CDR3 sequence is 16 residues long. Trimming pared 4 bases from V and 4 bases from J, leaving 16 bases between. Germline V gene lookup returns CDR1 MDHEN and CDR2 SYDVKM. The CDR3 coding sequence is TGTGCCAGCAGTTCCCAACCGGCGGGGAATAATGAAAAACTGTTTTTT. Protein: CASSSQPAGNNEKLFF.

The V gene is TRBV29-1, the J gene TRBJ1-4; 11 bases fit TRBD1. The CDR3 runs 15 residues. The V segment lost 6 bases and the J segment 1 base; nucleotides outside the gene matches: 4. Germline CDR1 SQVTM, CDR2 ANQGSEA. CDR3 amino acids: CSVGQGGGTNEKLFF. DNA for the CDR3: TGCAGCGTGGGACAGGGGGGCGGAACTAATGAAAAACTGTTTTTT.

The chain joins TRBV9 to TRBJ2-1, with 7 bases aligning to TRBD2. Trimming at V came to 3 bases and at J to 3 bases, leaving 9 bases not matched to a gene. The CDR3 spans 16 residues. Germline CDR1 SGDLS, CDR2 YYNGEE. CDR3 amino acids: CASSAYGTTNYNEQFF. The CDR3 DNA is TGTGCCAGCAGCGCGTACGGGACTACCAACTACAATGAGCAGTTCTTC.

The V and J genes are TRBV10-3 and TRBJ1-2, with a weak D call TRBD1 (6 bases). V was clipped by 10 bases and J by 4 bases, with 16 bases between them. This CDR3 comprises 13 residues. The germline V gene has CDR1 ENHRY and CDR2 SYGVKD. The CDR3 spells CATRQDLFYGYTF. As DNA, the CDR3 is TGTGCCACTCGACAGGACCTATTCTATGGCTACACCTTC.

The V call is TRBV6-5, the J call TRBJ2-7; 14 bases are a match to TRBD2. Germline V CDR1 and CDR2: MNHEY, SVGAGI. Trimming at V came to 8 bases and at J to 1 base, leaving 4 bases not matched to a gene. The CDR3 is 15 residues long. Here the CDR3 reads CASAGLAGGSYEQYF. The CDR3 DNA follows: TGTGCCAGCGCCGGACTAGCGGGAGGATCCTACGAGCAGTACTTC.

This rearrangement joins TRBV28 to TRBJ1-2; weak D call: TRBD1 (5 bases). Germline CDR1 is MDHEN and CDR2 is SYDVKM. The V and J ends lost 2 bases and 7 bases respectively, with 14 bases between them. CDR3 length equals 14 residues. The CDR3 is CASSLADTLAGYTF. The CDR3 nucleotides read TGTGCCAGCAGTTTAGCGGACACCTTGGCTGGCTACACCTTC.

The chain employs TRBV6-5 and TRBJ1-3; D may be TRBD1 (6 bases). Trimming removed 0 bases at V and 3 bases at J, with 9 bases between. This CDR3 has 15 amino acids. CDR1 and CDR2 from the germline V gene are MNHEY and SVGAGI. The chain's CDR3 is CASSYSIQGGNTIYF. In nucleotides, the CDR3 is TGTGCCAGCAGTTACTCGATACAGGGTGGAAACACCATATATTTT.

The DNA of the CDR3 is TGCAGCGTTGAAACCCTGGGGCGCTATGGCTACACCTTC. Its translation: CSVETLGRYGYTF. This sequence joins TRBV29-1 and TRBJ1-2; tentative D call: TRBD1 (5 bases). With 2 bases removed from V and 4 bases from J, the gap between germline ends came to 11 bases. The CDR3 totals 13 residues. From germline, CDR1 is SQVTM and CDR2 ANQGSEA. The variable domain in full, completed from reference TRBV29-1 and TRBJ1-2, reads SAVISQKPSRDICQRGTSLTIQCQVDSQVTMMFWYRQQPGQSLTLIATANQGSEATYESGFVIDKFPISRPNLTFSTLTVSNMSPEDSSIYLCSVETLGRYGYTFGSGTRLTVV.

This chain uses TRBV19 with TRBJ2-3; 10 positions match TRBD2. CDR3 length: 15 residues. The germline V gene encodes CDR1 LNHDA and CDR2 SQIVND (reference sequence). With 5 bases clipped from V and 1 base from J, the junction kept 3 bases outside the gene matches. The CDR3 spells CASSLSGRRTDTQYF. CDR3 in DNA: TGTGCCAGTAGTCTTAGCGGGAGGCGCACAGATACGCAGTATTTT. Filled out from reference TRBV19 and TRBJ2-3, the complete variable domain reads DGGITQSPKYLFRKEGQNVTLSCEQNLNHDAMYWYRQDPGQGLRLIYYSQIVNDFQKGDIAEGYSVSREKKESFPLTVTSAQKNPTAFYLCASSLSGRRTDTQYFGPGTRLTVL.

V usage is TRBV27 and J usage is TRBJ2-3; D is perhaps TRBD2 (6 bases). The CDR3 is made up of 14 amino acids. The germline V and J ends were trimmed by 3 bases and 6 bases, with 13 bases remaining between them. CDR1 and CDR2 from the germline V gene are MNHEY and SMNVEV (reference sequence). The DNA for the CDR3 is TGTGCCAGCAGTTTCGTCGGGAGTAGTGATACGCAGTATTTT. Its translation: CASSFVGSSDTQYF.

The rearrangement uses TRBV6-1 and TRBJ1-5, with 7 bases matching TRBD1. CDR1 MNHNS and CDR2 SASEGT come from the germline V gene. With 6 bases clipped from V and 4 bases from J, the junction kept 9 bases outside the gene matches. CDR3 length equals 15 residues. The DNA of the CDR3 is TGTGCCAGCAGGGGGACGGACAGGAAAAATCAGCCCCAGCATTTT. It yields the protein CASRGTDRKNQPQHF.

The chain recombines TRBV27 with TRBJ2-1; 7 nucleotides align to TRBD2. The CDR3 is made up of 15 amino acids. V lost 6 bases and J lost 0; bases outside the gene matches: 5. CDR1 MNHEY and CDR2 SMNVEV come from the germline V gene (reference sequence). CDR3 nucleotides: TGTGCCAGCAGCGGGAGGACGAGCTCCTACAATGAGCAGTTCTTC. Protein product: CASSGRTSSYNEQFF.

The chain couples TRBV5-1 to TRBJ1-1; TRBD1 might be the D (5 bases). Per germline, CDR1 SGHRS and CDR2 YFSETQ. The CDR3 extends over 15 amino acids. The V gene lost 3 bases and the J gene lost 6 bases, with 18 bases spanning the gap. Here the CDR3 DNA reads TGCGCCAGCAGCTACGCCGGGGGAAAATTGGCTGAAGCTTTCTTT. Amino acids: CASSYAGGKLAEAFF.

The rearrangement links TRBV6-5 to TRBJ1-2; TRBD1 agrees at 7 bases. CDR3 length: 12 residues. The germline gives CDR1 MNHEY, CDR2 SVGAGI. V lost 8 bases to trimming and J lost 8 bases; unmatched junction nucleotides: 8. CDR3 region: CASYRGSGGYTF. The CDR3 DNA is TGTGCCAGCTACAGGGGCAGTGGAGGCTACACCTTC.

This rearrangement joins TRBV7-3 to TRBJ1-1; the match to TRBD1 covers 7 bases. With V trimmed by 1 base and J by 2 bases, 4 bases remained unmatched. From germline, CDR1 is SGHTA and CDR2 FQGTGA. CDR3 length: 15 residues. CDR3 nucleotide sequence: TGTGCCAGCAGCTTAAGGGGGACAGTTAACACTGAAGCTTTCTTT. Amino acid sequence: CASSLRGTVNTEAFF.

The chain joins TRBV28 to TRBJ1-4; D perhaps matches TRBD1 (6 bases). Trimming took 5 bases from V and 5 from J, leaving 12 bases between them. The CDR3 has 14 residues. Per germline, CDR1 MDHEN and CDR2 SYDVKM. In DNA form, the CDR3 reads TGTGCCAGCAGTCCGGCGGGGGCGAATGAAAAACTGTTTTTT. Translation gives CASSPAGANEKLFF.

The chain employs TRBV27 and TRBJ1-2; D may be TRBD1 (6 bases). The CDR3 runs to 11 residues. V gave up 6 bases and J gave up 5 bases, with 7 bases separating them. Germline-derived CDR1 and CDR2 are MNHEY and SMNVEV (reference sequence). The CDR3 loop is CASSGQYGYTF. In DNA form, the CDR3 reads TGTGCCAGCAGCGGACAGTATGGCTACACCTTC.

The chain carries TRBV5-4 and TRBJ2-1; TRBD2 agrees at 9 bases. V shed 4 bases, J shed 4 bases, and the junction held 6 bases outside the gene matches. Germline V gene lookup returns CDR1 SGHNT and CDR2 YYREEE (reference sequence). The CDR3 has 15 amino acids. DNA for the CDR3: TGTGCCAGCAGCCTCAACGCGGGAGGGTACAATGAGCAGTTCTTC. Translating it yields CASSLNAGGYNEQFF.

The rearrangement links TRBV19 to TRBJ1-1; TRBD1 matches 7 bases. Germline CDR1 LNHDA, CDR2 SQIVND (reference sequence). This CDR3 has 15 amino acids. Trimming cost V 7 bases and J 4 bases; bases outside gene matches: 12. DNA of the CDR3: TGTGCCAGTACTCCTTCGACAGGGATAATCACTGAAGCTTTCTTT. Protein product: CASTPSTGIITEAFF.

The gene calls are TRBV5-1 and TRBJ2-2, with TRBD2 matching over 8 bases. This CDR3 region has 16 residues. Per germline, CDR1 SGHRS and CDR2 YFSETQ. After removal of 7 bases from V and 5 bases from J, the junction contained 13 bases not matched to a gene. CDR3 nucleotides: TGCGCCAGCGGTTCACCGGGACTAGAGGGTACCGGGGAGCTGTTTTTT. It translates to CASGSPGLEGTGELFF.

About this clone: Mismatch with germline at one junction end may stem from a read error. The chain uses TRBV7-7 and TRBJ1-1; D perhaps matches TRBD1 (5 bases). Germline CDR1 SSHAT, CDR2 FNYEAQ (reference sequence). CDR3 length: 13 amino acids. Here the CDR3 reads CASSVGANTEAFF. In DNA form, the CDR3 reads TGTGCTAGCAGCGTAGGGGCGAACACTGAAGCTTTCTTT.

The V and J genes are TRBV20-1 and TRBJ2-1; weak D call: TRBD2 (6 bases). Germline V CDR1 and CDR2: DFQATT, SNEGSKA (reference sequence). The V and J ends lost 6 bases and 8 bases respectively, with 11 bases between them. The CDR3 length is 11 residues. The CDR3 protein is CSASREYEQFF. The CDR3 nucleotides read TGCAGTGCGAGCCGGGAGTATGAGCAGTTCTTC.

About this clone itself: Other nucleotide sequences in the sample specify the same CDR3. The V and J genes are TRBV6-5 and TRBJ1-5; D not certain. CDR1 and CDR2 (germline): MNHEY, SVGAGI. This CDR3 is 13 amino acids long. V lost 2 bases to trimming and J lost 4 bases, with 6 bases between them. The CDR3 bases are TGTGCCAGCAGTTACACGGAGAATCAGCCCCAGCATTTT. Translating gives CASSYTENQPQHF.

The rearrangement uses TRBV27 and TRBJ1-5; tentatively, D is TRBD1 (6 bases). From germline, CDR1 is MNHEY and CDR2 SMNVEV (reference sequence). The CDR3 runs 14 residues. V was clipped by 6 bases and J by 0 bases, with 9 bases between them. The CDR3 bases are TGTGCCAGCAGCTGGACAGCTAGCAATCAGCCCCAGCATTTT. Translated: CASSWTASNQPQHF.

The rearrangement links TRBV5-8 to TRBJ1-5; D perhaps matches TRBD1 (6 bases). The V end was cut by 4 bases, the J end by 5 bases, with 13 bases between. The germline V gene encodes CDR1 SGHTS and CDR2 YDEGEE. This CDR3 is built from 14 residues. In nucleotides, the CDR3 is TGTGCCAGCAGCGTAGGACAGCTACATCAGCCCCAGCATTTT. Translation: CASSVGQLHQPQHF.

The gene calls are TRBV29-1 and TRBJ2-5, with TRBD1 matching over 8 bases. Germline values: CDR1 SQVTM, CDR2 ANQGSEA. The CDR3 is 14 amino acids. Trimming took 1 base from V and 5 from J; bases not matched to a gene: 6. The CDR3 loop is CSVEVAGGGETQYF. CDR3 nucleotides: TGCAGCGTTGAAGTCGCAGGGGGCGGTGAGACCCAGTACTTC. The full variable domain, rest sourced from reference TRBV29-1 and TRBJ2-5, is SAVISQKPSRDICQRGTSLTIQCQVDSQVTMMFWYRQQPGQSLTLIATANQGSEATYESGFVIDKFPISRPNLTFSTLTVSNMSPEDSSIYLCSVEVAGGGETQYFGPGTRLLVL.